In this sample, the clone carrying this T cell receptor beta chain turned up a few times. Its antigen remains unknown. This record comes from a study of response to subunit inactivated influenza vaccine. Study results and caveats: Each seasonal influenza vaccination, the authors suggested, recruits few new T cells.

TCRdb processed the RT-PCR reads anew with MiXCR; each CDR3 protein has one entry. This table holds some 600,000 distinct CDR3 sequences, around 15% found once. The sequenced sample was PBMCs from blood, obtained 14 to 15 days before vaccination. The origin of this receptor is a man between 50 and 59 years old who received an inactivated influenza vaccine.

Here the CDR3 reads CASTRQSQETQYF. CDR3 coding DNA: TGCGCCAGCACCCGCCAATCACAAGAGACCCAGTACTTC. The chain couples TRBV5-1 to TRBJ2-5; no firm D call. CDR1 and CDR2 from the germline V gene are SGHRS and YFSETQ. V dropped 6 bases and J dropped 2 bases, with 11 bases sitting between them. This CDR3 is built from 13 residues.